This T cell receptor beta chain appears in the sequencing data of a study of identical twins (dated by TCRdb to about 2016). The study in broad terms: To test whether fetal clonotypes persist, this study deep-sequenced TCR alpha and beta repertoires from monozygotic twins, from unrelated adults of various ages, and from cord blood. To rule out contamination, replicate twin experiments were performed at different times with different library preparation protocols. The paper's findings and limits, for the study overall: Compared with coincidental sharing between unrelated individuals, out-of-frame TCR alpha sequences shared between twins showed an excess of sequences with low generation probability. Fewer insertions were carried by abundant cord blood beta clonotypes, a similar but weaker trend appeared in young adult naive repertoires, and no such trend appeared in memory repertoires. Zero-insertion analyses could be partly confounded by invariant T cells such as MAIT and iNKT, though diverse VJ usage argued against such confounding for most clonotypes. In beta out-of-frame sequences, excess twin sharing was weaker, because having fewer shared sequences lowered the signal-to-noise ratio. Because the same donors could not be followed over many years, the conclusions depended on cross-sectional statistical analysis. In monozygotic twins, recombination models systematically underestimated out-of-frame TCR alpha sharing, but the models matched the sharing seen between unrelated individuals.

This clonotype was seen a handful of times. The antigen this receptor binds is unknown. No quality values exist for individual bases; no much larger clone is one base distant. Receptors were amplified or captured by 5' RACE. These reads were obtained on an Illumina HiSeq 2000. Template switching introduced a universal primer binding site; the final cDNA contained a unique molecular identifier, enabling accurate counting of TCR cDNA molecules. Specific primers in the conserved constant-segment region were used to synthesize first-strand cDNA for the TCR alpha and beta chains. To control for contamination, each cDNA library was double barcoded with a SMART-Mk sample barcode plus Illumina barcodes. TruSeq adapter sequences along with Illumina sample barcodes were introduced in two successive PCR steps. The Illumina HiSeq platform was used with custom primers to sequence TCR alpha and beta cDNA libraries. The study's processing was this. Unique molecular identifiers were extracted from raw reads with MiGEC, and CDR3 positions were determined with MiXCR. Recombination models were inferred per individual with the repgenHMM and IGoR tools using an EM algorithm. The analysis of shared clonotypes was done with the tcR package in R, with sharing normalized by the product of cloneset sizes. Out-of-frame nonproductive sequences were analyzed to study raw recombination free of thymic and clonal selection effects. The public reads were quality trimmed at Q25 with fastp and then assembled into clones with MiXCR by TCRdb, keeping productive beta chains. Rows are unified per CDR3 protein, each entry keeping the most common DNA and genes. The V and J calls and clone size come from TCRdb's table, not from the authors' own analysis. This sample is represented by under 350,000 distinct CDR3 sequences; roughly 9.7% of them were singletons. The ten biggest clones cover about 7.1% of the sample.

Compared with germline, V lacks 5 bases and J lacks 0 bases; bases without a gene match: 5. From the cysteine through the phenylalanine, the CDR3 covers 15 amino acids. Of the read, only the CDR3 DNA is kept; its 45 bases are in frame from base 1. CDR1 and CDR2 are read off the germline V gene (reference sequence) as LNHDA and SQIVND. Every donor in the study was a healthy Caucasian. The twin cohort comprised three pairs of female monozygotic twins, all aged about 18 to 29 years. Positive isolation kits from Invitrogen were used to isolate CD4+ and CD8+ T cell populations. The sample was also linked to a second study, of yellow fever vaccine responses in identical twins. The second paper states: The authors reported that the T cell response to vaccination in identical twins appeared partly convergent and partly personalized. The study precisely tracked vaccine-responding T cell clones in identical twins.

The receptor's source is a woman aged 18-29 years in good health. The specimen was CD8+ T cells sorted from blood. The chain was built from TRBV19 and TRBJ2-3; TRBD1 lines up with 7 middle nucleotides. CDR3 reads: CASSPDRASTDTQYF. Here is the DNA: TGTGCCAGTAGTCCTGACAGGGCTAGCACAGATACGCAGTATTTT.